The T cell receptor beta chain under discussion was sequenced for a study of blood T cells in healthy people across ages. Points from the study as a whole: Without sorted subsets, naive and antigen-experienced compartments could not be conclusively compared.

Germline lookup yields CDR1 SEHNR and CDR2 FQNEAQ (reference sequence). Trimming removed 1 base at V and 8 bases at J, with 15 bases between. The length of the CDR3 is 15 residues. This clonotype was found a few times. Its antigen is not known. The second PCR ran about 6 to 12 cycles with a sample-barcoded 5' primer and J-beta primers. TCRdb called the 5' RACE reads again in MiXCR, with one record for every CDR3 protein. Found here are under 2,000,000 distinct CDR3 sequences, 40% to 55% of them singletons; the top ten hold approximately 2%. This sequence was found in a middle-aged woman in good health. V usage is TRBV7-9 and J usage is TRBJ2-1; a weak D match, TRBD1 (6 bases). Specimen: blood. This chain's CDR3 is CASSLGWVRTDEQFF. Here the CDR3 DNA reads TGTGCCAGCAGCTTAGGTTGGGTTCGGACAGATGAGCAGTTCTTC.